These 9 T cell receptor beta chains were sequenced from one sample in a study of identical twins. TCRdb redid the calling of the 5' RACE reads with MiXCR, one entry per CDR3 protein. The sample lists 650,000 to 800,000 distinct CDR3 sequences; 8% to 9% were seen once. The data were also submitted as part of a second study, on yellow fever vaccine responses in identical twins.

The specimen was PBMCs. All receptors come from a woman younger than 35 in good health.

This clonotype has a handful of counts. This chain uses TRBV21-1 with TRBJ1-1; the table calls TRBD1, which could not be checked here. TRBV21-1 is assigned pseudogene status. This CDR3 contains 15 residues. CDR3 protein: CASSKEGGWGTEAFF. In nucleotides, the CDR3 is TGTGCCAGCAGCAAAGAGGGGGGTTGGGGCACTGAAGCTTTCTTT.

V gene TRBV6-2 or TRBV6-3 combines with J gene TRBJ2-3; D gene unclear. V gave up 2 bases and J gave up 3 bases, with 9 bases separating them. Germline V gene data show CDR1 as MNHEY and CDR2 as SVGEGT. CDR3 length equals 14 residues. The chain's CDR3 is CASSYPFRTDTQYF. In nucleotides, the CDR3 is TGTGCCAGCAGTTACCCCTTTCGGACAGATACGCAGTATTTT.

The chain combines TRBV7-2 with TRBJ2-7; TRBD1 might be the D (6 bases). The V and J ends lost 2 bases and 6 bases respectively, with 11 bases between them. From germline, CDR1 is SGHTA and CDR2 FQGNSA. The CDR3 has 13 amino acids. The CDR3 is CASSLRDNLEQYF. CDR3 coding DNA: TGTGCCAGCAGCTTACGGGACAACCTCGAGCAGTACTTC.

The chain has TRBV28 and TRBJ2-5, with 9 bases lining up with TRBD2. With 3 bases clipped from V and 2 bases from J, the junction kept 10 bases outside the gene matches. Germline CDR1 reads MDHEN; CDR2 reads SYDVKM. This CDR3 region has 17 residues. The CDR3 DNA reads TGTGCCAGCAGTTTCCAACCGACTAGCGGAGGGCAAGAGACCCAGTACTTC. Residues: CASSFQPTSGGQETQYF.

This clonotype was observed many times. The chain combines TRBV14 with TRBJ2-2; 10 positions match TRBD2. This CDR3 is 16 amino acids long. Losses at the gene ends were 6 bases for V and 0 bases for J; bases not matched to a gene: 4. CDR1 and CDR2 (germline): SGHDN, FVKESK. The CDR3 sequence: CASSRTSGANTGELFF. Written as DNA, the CDR3 is TGTGCCAGCAGTCGGACTAGCGGAGCGAACACCGGGGAGCTGTTTTTT. The whole variable domain, filled in from reference TRBV14 and TRBJ2-2, reads EAGVTQFPSHSVIEKGQTVTLRCDPISGHDNLYWYRRVMGKEIKFLLHFVKESKQDESGMPNNRFLAERTGGTYSTLKVQPAELEDSGVYFCASSRTSGANTGELFFGEGSRLTVL.

In this sample, this clonotype turned up a few times. The rearrangement uses TRBV11-1 and TRBJ1-1; 9 bases match TRBD1. The CDR3 spans 14 residues. V lost 4 bases to trimming and J lost 6 bases; unmatched junction nucleotides: 6. Germline loops: CDR1 SGHAT, CDR2 FQDESV (reference sequence). CDR3 DNA: TGTGCCAGCAGCTCCGGAAGACAGGGGGCTGAAGCTTTCTTT. Amino acids: CASSSGRQGAEAFF.

A few counts support this clonotype. This CDR3 is CASSLGSHGGSRNEQFF. Written as DNA, the CDR3 is TGTGCCAGCAGTTTGGGTTCCCATGGGGGGAGTCGCAATGAGCAGTTCTTC. The chain has TRBV28 and TRBJ2-1; weak D call: TRBD2 (6 bases). Germline CDR1 is MDHEN and CDR2 is SYDVKM. The CDR3 covers 17 residues. V was trimmed by 3 bases and J by 6 bases, leaving 21 bases between them.

The chain has TRBV20-1 and TRBJ2-2; TRBD1 matches at 7 bases. This CDR3 has 13 residues. Germline V gene lookup returns CDR1 DFQATT and CDR2 SNEGSKA (reference sequence). V lost 6 bases, J lost 7 bases, and 8 bases stayed unmatched. Here the CDR3 reads CSATTGVLGELFF. The CDR3 DNA reads TGCAGTGCAACAACAGGGGTCCTCGGGGAGCTGTTTTTT.

In its sample, this clonotype was seen a few times. V and J are TRBV4-2 and TRBJ2-3; TRBD2 agrees at 10 bases. Trimming took 0 bases from V and 0 from J; bases not matched to a gene: 6. Germline V gives CDR1 LGHNA, CDR2 YNFKEQ. The CDR3 runs 18 residues. CDR3 amino acids: CASSQEIAGGPSTDTQYF. For the CDR3, the DNA is TGTGCCAGCAGCCAAGAGATAGCGGGGGGTCCCAGCACAGATACGCAGTATTTT.